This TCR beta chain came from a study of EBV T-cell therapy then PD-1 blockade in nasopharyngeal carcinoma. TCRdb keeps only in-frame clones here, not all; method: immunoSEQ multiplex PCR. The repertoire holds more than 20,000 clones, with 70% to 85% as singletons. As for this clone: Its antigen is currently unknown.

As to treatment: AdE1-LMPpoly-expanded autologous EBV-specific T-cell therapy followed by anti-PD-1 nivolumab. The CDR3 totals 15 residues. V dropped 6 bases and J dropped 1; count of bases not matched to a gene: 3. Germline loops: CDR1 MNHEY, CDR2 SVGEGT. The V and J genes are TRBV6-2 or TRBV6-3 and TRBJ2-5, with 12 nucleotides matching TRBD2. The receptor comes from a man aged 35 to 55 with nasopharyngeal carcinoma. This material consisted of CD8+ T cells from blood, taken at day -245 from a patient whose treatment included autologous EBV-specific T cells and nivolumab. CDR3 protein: CASSMTSGGQETQYF. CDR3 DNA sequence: TGTGCCAGCAGCATGACTAGCGGGGGCCAAGAGACCCAGTACTTC.